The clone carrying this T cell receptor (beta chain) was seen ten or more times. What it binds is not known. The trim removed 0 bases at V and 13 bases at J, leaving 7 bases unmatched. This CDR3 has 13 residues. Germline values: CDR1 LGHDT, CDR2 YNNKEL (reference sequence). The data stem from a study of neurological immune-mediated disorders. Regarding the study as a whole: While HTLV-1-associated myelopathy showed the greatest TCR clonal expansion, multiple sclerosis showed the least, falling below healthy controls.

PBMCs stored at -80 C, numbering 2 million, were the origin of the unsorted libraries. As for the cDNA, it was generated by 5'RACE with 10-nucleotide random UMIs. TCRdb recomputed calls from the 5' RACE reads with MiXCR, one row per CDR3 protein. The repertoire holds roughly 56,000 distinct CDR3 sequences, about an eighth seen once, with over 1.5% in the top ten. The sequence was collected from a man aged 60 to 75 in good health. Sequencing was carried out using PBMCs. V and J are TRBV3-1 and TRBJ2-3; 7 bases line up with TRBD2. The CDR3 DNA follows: TGTGCCAGCAGCCAAGATCTAGGGAGGGTGGAGTATTTT. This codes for CASSQDLGRVEYF.